Below, 23 T cell receptor beta chains from the same sample are listed, as sequenced in a study of blood T cells in healthy people across ages. It was with a sample-barcoded 5' primer and a J-beta primer mix that a second PCR of roughly 6 to 12 cycles was run. From the 5' RACE reads, TCRdb called clonotypes with MiXCR, one entry per CDR3 protein. The repertoire includes around 870,000 distinct CDR3 sequences, 29% of them detected once, and about 18% sits in the top ten. The sample was blood. These receptors all stem from a woman aged 80 or older in good health.

This clonotype was seen at least ten times. The rearrangement joins TRBV6-2 or TRBV6-3 to TRBJ1-5, with 9 bases fitting TRBD1. Germline assignment: CDR1 MNHEY and CDR2 SVGEGT. The CDR3 loop spans 15 amino acids. V lost 6 bases, J lost 6 bases, and 9 bases stayed unmatched. The CDR3 protein is CASRPSGTGSQPQHF. The CDR3 DNA sequence: TGTGCCAGCAGGCCTTCCGGGACAGGGAGTCAGCCCCAGCATTTT.

This clonotype was seen only a few times. The chain uses TRBV20-1 and TRBJ2-2, with D maybe TRBD2 (6 bases). The CDR3 consists of 14 residues. CDR1 is DFQATT, CDR2 SNEGSKA, per germline (reference sequence). V was shortened by 3 bases and J by 5 bases, with 13 bases between the two germline ends. Here the CDR3 reads CSASRLGGTGELFF. The CDR3 DNA reads TGCAGTGCTAGTCGTCTAGGAGGGACCGGGGAGCTGTTTTTT.

As regards this clonotype: Just one base apart from a much larger clone, this may be a read error. The rearrangement links TRBV5-8 to TRBJ2-5; D not resolved. The CDR3 consists of 15 residues. Trimming left V 0 bases short and J 11 bases short, with 20 bases between. The V gene's germline CDR1 is SGHTS and CDR2 YDEGEE. CDR3 in amino acids: CASSLDGSGSYGQYF. In DNA form, the CDR3 reads TGTGCCAGCAGCTTGGACGGATCCGGGTCCTACGGGCAGTACTTC.

The sample holds a few counts of this clonotype. The chain recombines TRBV20-1 with TRBJ1-1; D unclear. V dropped 3 bases and J dropped 3 bases, with 11 bases sitting between them. Germline assignment: CDR1 DFQATT and CDR2 SNEGSKA (reference sequence). The CDR3 consists of 13 residues. As DNA, the CDR3 is TGCAGTGCTAGTATAGGTCCTCACACTGAAGCTTTCTTT. The encoded protein is CSASIGPHTEAFF.

In the case of this clonotype: Possible read error: a much larger clone is one base away. V is TRBV9 and J is TRBJ2-1; 7 bases are shared with TRBD1. The V segment lost 4 bases and the J segment 9 bases; nucleotides outside the gene matches: 10. There are 14 residues in the CDR3. Per germline, CDR1 SGDLS and CDR2 YYNGEE. Here the CDR3 reads CASSTHSGGGEQFF. In DNA form, the CDR3 reads TGTGCCAGCAGCACCCATTCAGGGGGTGGTGAGCAGTTCTTC.

This chain joins TRBV6-2 or TRBV6-3 and TRBJ1-2; no clear D gene. CDR3 length: 15 residues. V was clipped by 6 bases and J by 0 bases, with 14 bases between them. Germline-derived CDR1 and CDR2 are MNHEY and SVGEGT. As DNA, the CDR3 is TGTGCCAGCAGCCTGACACCTACTCCTAACTATGGCTACACCTTC. Encoded protein: CASSLTPTPNYGYTF.

In the case of this clonotype: This may stem from a read error, because a much larger clone lies one nucleotide away. The chain uses TRBV6-2 or TRBV6-3 and TRBJ1-5; D is possibly TRBD1 (5 bases). CDR3 length: 13 residues. Trimming shortened V by 7 bases and J by 4 bases, and 11 bases separated the two germline ends. Germline CDR1 and CDR2: MNHEY and SVGEGT. This CDR3 reads CASKDGANQPQHF. The CDR3 coding sequence is TGTGCCAGCAAGGACGGGGCTAATCAGCCCCAGCATTTT.

The V call is TRBV10-3, the J call TRBJ2-4; the D call may be TRBD1 or TRBD2 (5 bases each). The end of the DNA aligns better with TRBJ2-7, so the J call may be wrong. Per the germline V gene, CDR1 is ENHRY and CDR2 is SYGVKD. This CDR3 has 15 residues. The CDR3 reads CAISWDQLSLYEQYF. CDR3 bases: TGTGCCATCAGTTGGGACCAGTTGTCTCTCTACGAGCAGTACTTC.

Comment on this clonotype: A much larger clone is a single base away; this may be a read error. The gene calls are TRBV12-3 or TRBV12-4 and TRBJ2-5; tentatively, D is TRBD1 (5 bases). The CDR3 length is 14 residues. The V end was cut by 5 bases, the J end by 7 bases, with 17 bases between. CDR3 nucleotide sequence: TGTGCCAGCAGTGTCCGACAGCGCCCCGGGACCCAGTACTTC. This codes for CASSVRQRPGTQYF.

The V and J genes are TRBV20-1 and TRBJ1-1, with TRBD1 identical over 10 bases. CDR1 is DFQATT, CDR2 SNEGSKA, per germline (reference sequence). The V and J ends lost 6 bases and 3 bases, in that order; junction bases with no gene match: 10. The CDR3 totals 15 residues. In nucleotides, the CDR3 is TGCAGTGCAGCCAACCTGGACAGGGGGGACACTGAAGCTTTCTTT. Translating gives CSAANLDRGDTEAFF.

The chain recombines TRBV4-3 with TRBJ2-1; D may be TRBD1 (6 bases). There are 17 residues in the CDR3. CDR1 and CDR2 (germline): LGHNA, YSLEER. Trimming stripped 2 bases from V and 5 bases from J, with 19 bases between. CDR3 DNA: TGCGCCAGCAGCCAAACCCAAAGGGCAGGGGCGCACAATGAGCAGTTCTTC. This encodes CASSQTQRAGAHNEQFF.

This rearrangement joins TRBV6-5 to TRBJ2-5; TRBD2 might be the D (5 bases). The germline V gene encodes CDR1 MNHEY and CDR2 SVGAGI. Between the trimmed V and J ends, which lost 6 bases and 11 bases, there was a span of 16 bases. The CDR3 covers 12 residues. The CDR3 sequence: CASRSFSVGQYF. As DNA, the CDR3 is TGTGCCAGCAGGTCCTTTAGCGTTGGGCAGTACTTC.

There are many counts of this clonotype. The chain has TRBV5-1 and TRBJ1-2, with D maybe TRBD1 (6 bases). The CDR3 loop spans 16 amino acids. V lost 4 bases and J lost 4, with 20 bases in between. Germline lookup yields CDR1 SGHRS and CDR2 YFSETQ. The CDR3 loop reads CASSPDSYRGTYGYTF. The CDR3, as DNA: TGCGCCAGCAGCCCGGACAGTTATCGGGGTACCTATGGCTACACCTTC.

This clonotype occurred many times. J is TRBJ2-1 and V is TRBV9, with a tentative D call TRBD1 (6 bases). Germline V CDR1 and CDR2: SGDLS, YYNGEE. CDR3 length equals 13 residues. V was clipped by 0 bases and J by 8 bases, with 9 bases between them. CDR3 loop: CASSVDRADEQFF. In nucleotides, the CDR3 is TGTGCCAGCAGCGTAGACAGGGCGGATGAGCAGTTCTTC.

Of note for this clonotype: A much bigger clone sits one base away, suggesting this may be a read error. This chain uses TRBV3-1 with TRBJ2-3; 10 bases agree with TRBD2. Unmatched junction bases numbered 14, after V lost 10 bases and J lost 4 bases. Germline V gene sequence: CDR1 LGHDT, CDR2 YNNKEL (reference sequence). The CDR3 spans 16 residues. As DNA, the CDR3 is TGTGCCATCACCTCTAAGCGGCTAGCGGGGGCAGATACGCAGTATTTT. This codes for CAITSKRLAGADTQYF.

This clonotype was counted ten times or more. The chain carries TRBV5-1 and TRBJ2-7; no clear D gene. Germline loops: CDR1 SGHRS, CDR2 YFSETQ. The V end lost 4 bases, the J end lost 1 base, and 15 bases lay between the germline ends. This CDR3 spans 15 amino acids. The CDR3 DNA sequence: TGCGCCAGCAGCCCGGGTCGGGCGACGTCCTACGAGCAGTACTTC. Translating gives CASSPGRATSYEQYF.

This clonotype was found many times. The chain carries TRBV7-2 and TRBJ2-4; 7 bases align to TRBD1. The CDR3 has 13 residues. Trimming cost V 5 bases and J 9 bases; bases outside gene matches: 7. The germline V gene has CDR1 SGHTA and CDR2 FQGNSA. The CDR3 sequence is CASSRRGSGIQYF. The CDR3 DNA sequence: TGTGCCAGCAGCCGCAGGGGGTCTGGCATTCAGTACTTC.

This clonotype has just a few counts. The chain recombines TRBV2 with TRBJ1-3; a possible D gene is TRBD1 (5 bases). The CDR3 runs 17 residues. Trimming took 11 bases from V and 4 from J, leaving 27 bases between them. The germline gives CDR1 SNHLY, CDR2 FYNNEI. CDR3: CALSRTHGMITGNTIYF. In nucleotides, the CDR3 is TGTGCCCTTTCCCGGACACACGGAATGATCACCGGAAACACCATATATTTT.

A remark on this clonotype: A read error may explain this, as a much larger clone is one base away. The chain employs TRBV29-1 and TRBJ2-5; the match to TRBD1 covers 7 bases. The CDR3 extends over 16 amino acids. From germline, CDR1 is SQVTM and CDR2 ANQGSEA. J was trimmed by 11 bases and V by 7 bases; bases with no gene match: 25. The chain's CDR3 is CSASNERQGRVNEQYF. In DNA, the CDR3 is TGCAGCGCTTCCAACGAGAGACAGGGTAGAGTCAATGAGCAGTACTTC.

A remark on this clonotype: The junction shows a germline mismatch at one end, possibly a read error. The CDR3: CAASRETGGRYEQYF. For the CDR3, the DNA is TGTGCCGCCAGCAGAGAAACAGGGGGTAGGTACGAGCAGTACTTC. This chain joins TRBV15 and TRBJ2-7, with 8 positions matching TRBD1. Germline V gives CDR1 LNHNV, CDR2 YYDKDF (reference sequence). This CDR3 is built from 15 residues. Drawing the rest from reference TRBV15 and TRBJ2-7, the complete variable domain is DAMVIQNPRYQVTQFGKPVTLSCSQTLNHNVMYWYQQKSSQAPKLLFHYYDKDFNNEADTPDNFQSRRPNTSFCFLDIRSPGLGDTAMYLCAASRETGGRYEQYFGPGTRLTVT.

Many counts were recorded for this clonotype. This chain joins TRBV6-6 and TRBJ2-5, with a possible D match to TRBD1 (6 bases). V lost 6 bases, J lost 4 bases, and 15 bases lay in between. CDR3 length: 14 residues. Germline lookup yields CDR1 MNHNY and CDR2 SVGAGI (reference sequence). The CDR3 loop is CASSPGTRPETQYF. The CDR3 bases are TGTGCCAGCAGCCCCGGGACAAGACCAGAGACCCAGTACTTC.

A word on this clonotype: A much larger clone lies a single base off, so this may be a read error. The rearrangement links TRBV6-5 to TRBJ2-5, with 7 bases identical to TRBD1. Germline V CDR1 and CDR2: MNHEY, SVGAGI. V shed 10 bases and J 5 bases; nucleotides not matched to a gene: 16. This CDR3 comprises 15 residues. CDR3: CATSPRDSQLETQYF. In nucleotides, the CDR3 is TGTGCCACCAGCCCTCGGGACAGCCAACTTGAGACCCAGTACTTC.

This clonotype occurred many times. The V call is TRBV5-4, the J call TRBJ2-3; 12 nucleotides align to TRBD2. Germline CDR1 SGHNT, CDR2 YYREEE (reference sequence). The length of the CDR3 is 18 residues. Germline trimming cut 4 bases from V and 4 bases from J; bases unmatched to any gene: 13. As DNA, the CDR3 is TGTGCCAGCAGCCCCGGGCTAGCGGGGGGGCGAGTTTCAGATACGCAGTATTTT. This codes for CASSPGLAGGRVSDTQYF.